This T cell receptor beta chain appears in the sequencing data of a study of technical replicates of blood from a handful of donors. The CDR3 sequence is 15 residues long. In germline, CDR1 is LGHNA, CDR2 YSLEER. The V gene end was trimmed by 4 bases and the J gene end by 4 bases; junction bases not matched to a gene: 3. TCRdb's table, derived via immunoSEQ multiplex PCR, lists solely in-frame clones and lacks some. In the table there are 50,000 or so clones, 90% to 95% of which are singletons. The specimen sequenced was PBMCs. The chain joins TRBV4-3 to TRBJ1-6; 8 positions match TRBD1. This TCR was recovered from a human donor in good health. Some clones in this sample may be carry-over from other donors' samples. CDR3 DNA: TGCGCCAGCAGCCGCGACAGGGGTTATAATTCACCCCTCCACTTT. Translated: CASSRDRGYNSPLHF.